This T cell receptor beta chain was found in a study of somatic mutations in cytotoxic T cells in rheumatoid arthritis. Study context: T-cell populations stained with V beta antibodies were in some cases flow-sorted at nearly 100% purity, including V beta1+ cells that were sequenced for TCRB. Whole-study findings and limits: For patients with rheumatoid arthritis, CD8+ clonality went up with age, while healthy controls showed no such change. A significant difference in CD8+ T-cell clonality was not found between rheumatoid arthritis patients and age-matched healthy controls.

This clone was detected only a few times. The antigen is unknown. This CDR3 is 14 amino acids long. Looked up from germline, CDR1 is LGHNA and CDR2 is YNFKEQ. The V end lost 6 bases, the J end lost 7 bases, and 15 bases lay between the germline ends. Sequencing was performed with immunoSEQ multiplex PCR; in TCRdb, only in-frame clones are kept and a portion is missing. The repertoire holds 20,000 to 25,000 clones, roughly 86% seen once, with around 18% in the top ten. Sample: CD8+ T cells sorted from blood. The receptor's source is a woman aged 50 to 60 in good health. The rearrangement uses TRBV4-2 and TRBJ1-4; D is perhaps TRBD1 (6 bases). The CDR3: CASSWGARGEKLFF. CDR3 in DNA: TGTGCCAGCAGTTGGGGGGCGCGGGGTGAAAAACTGTTTTTT.